This T cell receptor (beta chain) was captured by sequencing in a study of high-grade serous ovarian cancer treatment subgroups. Germline loops: CDR1 SGHKS, CDR2 YYEKEE (reference sequence). The CDR3 totals 15 residues. V lost 4 bases, J lost 0 bases, and 13 bases lay in between. Assay used: immunoSEQ multiplex PCR; TCRdb lists only in-frame clones, some missing. Of about 16,000 clones in the sample, about 76% are singletons; the top ten hold under 6%. Tumor tissue was taken before any definitive surgery or chemotherapy was given. The chain is built from TRBV5-5 and TRBJ2-5; possibly TRBD2 for D (5 bases). Sequenced sample: tumor tissue. The source is a human donor with high-grade serous ovarian cancer. The CDR3 here is CASSQISGYQETQYF. In nucleotides, the CDR3 is TGTGCCAGCAGCCAAATATCGGGGTACCAAGAGACCCAGTACTTC. Together with reference TRBV5-5 and TRBJ2-5, the CDR3 gives the full variable domain: DAGVTQSPTHLIKTRGQQVTLRCSPISGHKSVSWYQQVLGQGPQFIFQYYEKEERGRGNFPDRFSARQFPNYSSELNVNALLLGDSALYLCASSQISGYQETQYFGPGTRLLVL.